This TCR beta chain was profiled in a study of radiation and T cells in renal cell carcinoma. Looking at the study overall: Nephrectomy followed 15 Gy stereotactic body radiation by 4 weeks.

The time point: baseline pretreatment blood. As for treatment: 15 Gy SBRT to primary tumor, nephrectomy 4 weeks later. Clear cell pathology was present in this patient's renal cell carcinoma. Study-wide points: From baseline, blood top tumor clonotypes peaked at 2 weeks post-radiation. Baseline intratumoral clonotype presence is unknown without pretreatment biopsies.

TCRdb's table, derived via immunoSEQ multiplex PCR, lists solely in-frame clones and lacks some. The data contain over 85,000 clones, 82% of them singletons. Concerning this clone: Its matching antigen is unknown.

Germline V gene data show CDR1 as MNHNS and CDR2 as SASEGT. There are 16 residues in the CDR3. The trim removed 1 base at V and 3 bases at J, leaving 6 bases unmatched. Sequencing used blood, obtained from a patient whose treatment included radiotherapy and nephrectomy. This rearrangement joins TRBV6-1 to TRBJ1-2; 9 bases fit TRBD1. The sequence derives from a man aged 60 to 69 with renal cell carcinoma. CDR3 sequence (DNA): TGTGCCAGCAGTGAAGGGTCCTGGACAGGGGACTATGGCTACACCTTC. Protein sequence: CASSEGSWTGDYGYTF.